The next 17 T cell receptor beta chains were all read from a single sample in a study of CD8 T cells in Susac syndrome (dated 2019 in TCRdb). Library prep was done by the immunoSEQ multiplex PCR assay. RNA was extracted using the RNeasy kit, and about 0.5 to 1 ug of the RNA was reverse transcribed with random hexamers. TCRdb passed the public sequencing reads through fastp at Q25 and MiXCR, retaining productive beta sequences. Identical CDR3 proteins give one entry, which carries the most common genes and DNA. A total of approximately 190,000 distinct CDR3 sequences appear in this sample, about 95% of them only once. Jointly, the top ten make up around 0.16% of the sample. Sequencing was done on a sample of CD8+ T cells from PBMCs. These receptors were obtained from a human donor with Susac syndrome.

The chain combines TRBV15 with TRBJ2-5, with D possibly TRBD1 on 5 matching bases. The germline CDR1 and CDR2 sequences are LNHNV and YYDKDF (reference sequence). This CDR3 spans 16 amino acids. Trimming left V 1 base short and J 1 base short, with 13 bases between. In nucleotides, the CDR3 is TGTGCCACCAGCAGAGGGGGCGAGGTCTCCCAAGAGACCCAGTACTTC. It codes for CATSRGGEVSQETQYF.

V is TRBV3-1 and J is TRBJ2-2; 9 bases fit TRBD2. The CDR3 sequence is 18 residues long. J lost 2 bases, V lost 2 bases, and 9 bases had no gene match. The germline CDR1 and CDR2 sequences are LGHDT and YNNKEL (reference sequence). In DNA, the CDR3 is TGTGCCAGCAGCCAACCAAGACTAGCGGAGCCTAACACCGGGGAGCTGTTTTTT. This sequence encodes CASSQPRLAEPNTGELFF. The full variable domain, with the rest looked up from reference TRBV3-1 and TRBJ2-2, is DTAVSQTPKYLVTQMGNDKSIKCEQNLGHDTMYWYKQDSKKFLKIMFSYNNKELIINETVPNRFSPKSPDKAHLNLHINSLELGDSAVYFCASSQPRLAEPNTGELFFGEGSRLTVL.

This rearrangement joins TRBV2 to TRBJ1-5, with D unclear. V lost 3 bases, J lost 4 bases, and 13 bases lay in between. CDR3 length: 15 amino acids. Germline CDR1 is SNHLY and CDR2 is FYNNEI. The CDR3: CASSEGLTVNQPQHF. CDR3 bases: TGTGCCAGCAGTGAGGGTCTTACAGTTAATCAGCCCCAGCATTTT.

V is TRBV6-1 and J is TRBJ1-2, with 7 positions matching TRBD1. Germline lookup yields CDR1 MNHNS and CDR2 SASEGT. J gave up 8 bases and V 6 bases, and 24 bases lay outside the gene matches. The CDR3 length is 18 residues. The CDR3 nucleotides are TGTGCCAGCAGCCCCACGACAGGGAGGCGAGACCCCGGCTTCGGCTACACCTTC. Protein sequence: CASSPTTGRRDPGFGYTF.

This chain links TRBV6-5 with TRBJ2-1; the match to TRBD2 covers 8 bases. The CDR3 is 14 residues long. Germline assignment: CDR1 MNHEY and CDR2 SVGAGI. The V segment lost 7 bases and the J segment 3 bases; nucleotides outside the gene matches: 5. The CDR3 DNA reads TGTGCCAGCACGCGGGGGGCCGTCTACAATGAGCAGTTCTTC. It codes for CASTRGAVYNEQFF.

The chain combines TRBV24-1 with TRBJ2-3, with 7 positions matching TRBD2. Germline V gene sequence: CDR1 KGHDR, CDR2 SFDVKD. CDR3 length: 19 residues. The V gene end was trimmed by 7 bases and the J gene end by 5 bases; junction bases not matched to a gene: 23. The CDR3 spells CATSNPFGGGPEGEDTQYF. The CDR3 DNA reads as TGTGCCACCAGCAACCCCTTCGGGGGAGGGCCTGAGGGTGAAGATACGCAGTATTTT.

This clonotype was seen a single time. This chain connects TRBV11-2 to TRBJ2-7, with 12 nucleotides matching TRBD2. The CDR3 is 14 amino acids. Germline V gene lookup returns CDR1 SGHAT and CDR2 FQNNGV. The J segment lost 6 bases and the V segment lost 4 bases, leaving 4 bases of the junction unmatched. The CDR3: CASSSSGRAFEQYF. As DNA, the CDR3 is TGTGCCAGCAGCTCTAGCGGGAGGGCCTTCGAGCAGTACTTC.

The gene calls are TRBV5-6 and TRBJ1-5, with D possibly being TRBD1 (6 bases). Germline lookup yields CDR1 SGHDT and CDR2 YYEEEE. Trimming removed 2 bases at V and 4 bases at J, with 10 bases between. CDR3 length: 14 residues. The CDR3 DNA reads TGTGCCAGCAGCTTAAGAACAGGGAATCAGCCCCAGCATTTT. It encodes CASSLRTGNQPQHF.

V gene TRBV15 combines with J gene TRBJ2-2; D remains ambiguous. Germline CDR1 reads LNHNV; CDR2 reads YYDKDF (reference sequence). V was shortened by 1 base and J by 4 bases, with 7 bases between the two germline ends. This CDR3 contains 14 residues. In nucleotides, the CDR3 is TGTGCCACCAGCAGAGGCCGGAGCACCGGGGAGCTGTTTTTT. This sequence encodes CATSRGRSTGELFF.

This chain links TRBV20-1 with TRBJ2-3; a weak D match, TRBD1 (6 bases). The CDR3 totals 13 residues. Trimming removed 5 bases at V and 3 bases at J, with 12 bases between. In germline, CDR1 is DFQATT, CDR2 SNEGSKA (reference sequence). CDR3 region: CSALQGRTDTQYF. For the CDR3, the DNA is TGCAGTGCTCTACAGGGTCGAACAGATACGCAGTATTTT.

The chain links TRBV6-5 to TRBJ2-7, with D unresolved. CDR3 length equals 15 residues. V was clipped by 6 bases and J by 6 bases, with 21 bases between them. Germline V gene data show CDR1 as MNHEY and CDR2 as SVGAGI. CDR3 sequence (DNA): TGTGCCAGCAGGGCTGGTGCGGAACTACCCTCCGAGCAGTACTTC. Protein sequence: CASRAGAELPSEQYF.

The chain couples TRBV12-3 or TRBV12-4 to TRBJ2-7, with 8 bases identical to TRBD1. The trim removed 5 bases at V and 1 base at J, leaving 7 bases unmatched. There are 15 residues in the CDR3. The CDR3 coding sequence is TGTGCCAGCAGTCTCTGGACAGGGAAATCCTACGAGCAGTACTTC. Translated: CASSLWTGKSYEQYF.

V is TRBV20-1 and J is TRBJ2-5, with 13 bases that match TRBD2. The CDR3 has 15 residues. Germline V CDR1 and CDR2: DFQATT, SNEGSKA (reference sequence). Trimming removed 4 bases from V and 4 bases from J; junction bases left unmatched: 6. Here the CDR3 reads CSATRTSGRLETQYF. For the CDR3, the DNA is TGCAGTGCTACCCGGACTAGCGGGAGATTAGAGACCCAGTACTTC.

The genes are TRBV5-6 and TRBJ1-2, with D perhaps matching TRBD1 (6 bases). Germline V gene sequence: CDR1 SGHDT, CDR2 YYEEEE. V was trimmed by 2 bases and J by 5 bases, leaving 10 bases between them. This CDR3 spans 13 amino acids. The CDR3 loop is CASSLGQQYGYTF. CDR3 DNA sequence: TGTGCCAGCAGCTTAGGACAGCAATATGGCTACACCTTC.

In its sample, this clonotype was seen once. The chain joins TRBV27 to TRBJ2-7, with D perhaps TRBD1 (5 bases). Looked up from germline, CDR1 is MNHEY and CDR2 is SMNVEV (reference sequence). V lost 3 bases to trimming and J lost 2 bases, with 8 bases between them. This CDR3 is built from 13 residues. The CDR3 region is CASSLGRPYEQYF. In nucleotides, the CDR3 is TGTGCCAGCAGTTTGGGGCGTCCCTACGAGCAGTACTTC.

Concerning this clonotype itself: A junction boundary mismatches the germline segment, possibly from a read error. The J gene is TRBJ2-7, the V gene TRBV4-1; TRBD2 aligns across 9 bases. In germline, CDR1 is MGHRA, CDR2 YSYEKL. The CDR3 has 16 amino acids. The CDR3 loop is CASSQAGGRSSYEQYF. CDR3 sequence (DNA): TGCGCCAGCAGTCAAGCGGGGGGCCGGAGCTCCTACGAGCAGTACTTC.

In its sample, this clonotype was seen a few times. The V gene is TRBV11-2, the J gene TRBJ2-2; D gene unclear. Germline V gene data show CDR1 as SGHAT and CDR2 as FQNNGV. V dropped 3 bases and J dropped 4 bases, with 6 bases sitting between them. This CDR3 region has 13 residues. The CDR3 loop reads CASSLAGTGELFF. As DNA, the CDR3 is TGTGCCAGCAGCTTGGCAGGCACCGGGGAGCTGTTTTTT. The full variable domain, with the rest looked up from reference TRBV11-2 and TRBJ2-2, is EAGVAQSPRYKIIEKRQSVAFWCNPISGHATLYWYQQILGQGPKLLIQFQNNGVVDDSQLPKDRFSAERLKGVDSTLKIQPAKLEDSAVYLCASSLAGTGELFFGEGSRLTVL.